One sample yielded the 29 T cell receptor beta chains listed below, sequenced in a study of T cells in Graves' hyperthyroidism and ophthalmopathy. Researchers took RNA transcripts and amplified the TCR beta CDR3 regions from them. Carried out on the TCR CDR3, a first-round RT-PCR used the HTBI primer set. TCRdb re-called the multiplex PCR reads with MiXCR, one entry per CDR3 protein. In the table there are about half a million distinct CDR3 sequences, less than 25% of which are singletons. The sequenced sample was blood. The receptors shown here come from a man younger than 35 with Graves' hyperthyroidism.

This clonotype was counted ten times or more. The CDR3: CSVEVAATQQYF. The CDR3 coding sequence is TGCAGCGTTGAGGTGGCGGCTACGCAGCAGTACTTC. J is TRBJ2-7 and V is TRBV29-1, with D hard to call. V was clipped by 3 bases and J by 8 bases, with 14 bases between them. CDR1 and CDR2 (germline): SQVTM, ANQGSEA. There are 12 residues in the CDR3.

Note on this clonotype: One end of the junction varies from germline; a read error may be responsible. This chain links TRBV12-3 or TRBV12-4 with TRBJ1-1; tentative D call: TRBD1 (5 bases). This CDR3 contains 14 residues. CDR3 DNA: TGTGCCAGCAGAACCGGGACGGCGATCACTGAAGCTTCCTTT. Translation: CASRTGTAITEASF.

The CDR3 sequence: CASSYSRSSYEQYF. CDR3 bases: TGTGCCAGCAGTTACTCCCGAAGCTCCTACGAGCAGTACTTC. The chain is built from TRBV12-3 or TRBV12-4 and TRBJ2-7; D is ambiguous. The CDR3 extends over 14 amino acids. With 4 bases removed from V and 0 bases from J, the gap between germline ends came to 10 bases.

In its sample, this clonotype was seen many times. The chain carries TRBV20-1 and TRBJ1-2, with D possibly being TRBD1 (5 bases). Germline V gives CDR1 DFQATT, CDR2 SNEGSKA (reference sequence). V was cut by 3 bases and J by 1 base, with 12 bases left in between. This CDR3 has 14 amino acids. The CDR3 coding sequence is TGCAGTGCTAGCCGGGACGGCAATAACTATGGCTACACCTTC. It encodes CSASRDGNNYGYTF.

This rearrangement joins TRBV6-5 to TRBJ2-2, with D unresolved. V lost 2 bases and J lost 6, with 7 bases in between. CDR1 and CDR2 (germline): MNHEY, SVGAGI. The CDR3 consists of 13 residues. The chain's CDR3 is CASSYPSSGELFF. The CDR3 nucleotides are TGTGCCAGCAGTTACCCGAGTTCCGGGGAGCTGTTTTTT.

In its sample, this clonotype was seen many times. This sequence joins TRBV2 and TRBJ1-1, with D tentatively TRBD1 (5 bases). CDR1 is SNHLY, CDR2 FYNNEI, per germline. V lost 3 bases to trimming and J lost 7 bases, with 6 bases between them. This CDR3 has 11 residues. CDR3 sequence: CASSDQGEAFF. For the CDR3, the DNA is TGTGCCAGCAGTGACCAGGGTGAAGCTTTCTTT.

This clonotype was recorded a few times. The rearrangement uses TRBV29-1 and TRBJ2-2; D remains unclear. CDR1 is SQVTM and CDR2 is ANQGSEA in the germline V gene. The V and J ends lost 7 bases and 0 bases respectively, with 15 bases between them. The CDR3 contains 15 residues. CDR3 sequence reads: CSAQLRIPNTGELFF. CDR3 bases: TGCAGCGCACAGTTGAGGATCCCGAACACCGGGGAGCTGTTTTTT.

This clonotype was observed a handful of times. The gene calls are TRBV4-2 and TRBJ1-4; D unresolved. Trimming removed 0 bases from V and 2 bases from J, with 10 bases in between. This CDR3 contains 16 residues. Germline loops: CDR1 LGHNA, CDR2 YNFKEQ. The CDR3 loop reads CASSQEGEGTNEKLFF. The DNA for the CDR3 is TGTGCCAGCAGCCAAGAAGGAGAAGGGACTAATGAAAAACTGTTTTTT.

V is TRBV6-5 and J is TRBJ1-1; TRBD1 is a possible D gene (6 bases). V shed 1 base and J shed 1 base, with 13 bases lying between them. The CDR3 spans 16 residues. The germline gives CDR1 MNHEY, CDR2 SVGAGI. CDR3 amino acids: CASSYYRASGNTEAFF. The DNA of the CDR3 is TGTGCCAGCAGTTACTACAGGGCGTCGGGGAACACTGAAGCTTTCTTT.

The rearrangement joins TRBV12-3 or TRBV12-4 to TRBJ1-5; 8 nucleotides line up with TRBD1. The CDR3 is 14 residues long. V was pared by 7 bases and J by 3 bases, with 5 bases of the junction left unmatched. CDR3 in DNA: TGTGCCAGCAACCTGGGACAGGACAATCAGCCCCAGCATTTT. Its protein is CASNLGQDNQPQHF.

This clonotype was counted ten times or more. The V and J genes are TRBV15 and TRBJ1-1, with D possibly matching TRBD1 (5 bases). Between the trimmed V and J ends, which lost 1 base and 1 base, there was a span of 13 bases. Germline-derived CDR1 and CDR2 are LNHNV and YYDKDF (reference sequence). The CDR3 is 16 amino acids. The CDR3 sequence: CATSRGGGVGNTEAFF. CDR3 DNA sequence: TGTGCCACCAGCAGAGGAGGAGGGGTCGGGAACACTGAAGCTTTCTTT. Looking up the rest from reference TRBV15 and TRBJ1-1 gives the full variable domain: DAMVIQNPRYQVTQFGKPVTLSCSQTLNHNVMYWYQQKSSQAPKLLFHYYDKDFNNEADTPDNFQSRRPNTSFCFLDIRSPGLGDTAMYLCATSRGGGVGNTEAFFGQGTRLTVV.

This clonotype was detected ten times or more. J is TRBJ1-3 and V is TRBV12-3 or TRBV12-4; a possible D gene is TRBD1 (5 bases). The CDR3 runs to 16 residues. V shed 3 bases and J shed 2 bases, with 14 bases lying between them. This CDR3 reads CASSFMAPGTGNTIYF. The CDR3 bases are TGTGCCAGCAGTTTTATGGCCCCAGGGACTGGAAACACCATATATTTT.

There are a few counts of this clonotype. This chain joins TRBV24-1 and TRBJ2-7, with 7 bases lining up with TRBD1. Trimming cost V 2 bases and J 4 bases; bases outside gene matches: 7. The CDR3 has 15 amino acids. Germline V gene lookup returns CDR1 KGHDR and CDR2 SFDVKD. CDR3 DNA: TGTGCCACCAGTGATTGGACAGGAGGCAAATACGAGCAGTACTTC. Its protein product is CATSDWTGGKYEQYF.

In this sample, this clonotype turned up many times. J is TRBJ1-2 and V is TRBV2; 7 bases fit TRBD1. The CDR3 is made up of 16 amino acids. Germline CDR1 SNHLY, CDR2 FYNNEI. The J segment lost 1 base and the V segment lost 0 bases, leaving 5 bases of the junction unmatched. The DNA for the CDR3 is TGTGCCAGCAGTGAAGCGTTAACAGGGGATAACTATGGCTACACCTTC. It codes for CASSEALTGDNYGYTF.

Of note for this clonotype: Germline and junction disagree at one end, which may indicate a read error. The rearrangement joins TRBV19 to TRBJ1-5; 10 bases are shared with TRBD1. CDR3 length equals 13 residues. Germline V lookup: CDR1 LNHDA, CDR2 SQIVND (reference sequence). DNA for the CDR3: TGTGCCAGTGAGACAGGGGGCAATCAGCCCCGGCATTTT. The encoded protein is CASETGGNQPRHF.

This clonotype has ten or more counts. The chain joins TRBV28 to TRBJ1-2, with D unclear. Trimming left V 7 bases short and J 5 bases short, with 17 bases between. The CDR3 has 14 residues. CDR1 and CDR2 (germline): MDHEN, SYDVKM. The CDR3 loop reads CASTLPGVRYGYTF. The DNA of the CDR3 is TGTGCCAGCACATTGCCGGGTGTGAGGTATGGCTACACCTTC.

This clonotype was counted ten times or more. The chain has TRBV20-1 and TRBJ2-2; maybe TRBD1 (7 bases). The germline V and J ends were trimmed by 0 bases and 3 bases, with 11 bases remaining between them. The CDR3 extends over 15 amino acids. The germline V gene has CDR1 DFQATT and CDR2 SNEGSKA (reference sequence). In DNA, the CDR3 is TGCAGTGCTAGAGATGGGGGGACAGACACCGGGGAGCTGTTTTTT. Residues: CSARDGGTDTGELFF.

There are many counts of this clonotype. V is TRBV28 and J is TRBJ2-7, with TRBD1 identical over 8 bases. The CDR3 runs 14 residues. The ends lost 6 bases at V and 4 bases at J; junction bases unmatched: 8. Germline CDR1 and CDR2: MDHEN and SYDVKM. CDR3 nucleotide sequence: TGTGCCAGCAGCGATCGAGGACAGGGTTACGAGCAGTACTTC. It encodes CASSDRGQGYEQYF.

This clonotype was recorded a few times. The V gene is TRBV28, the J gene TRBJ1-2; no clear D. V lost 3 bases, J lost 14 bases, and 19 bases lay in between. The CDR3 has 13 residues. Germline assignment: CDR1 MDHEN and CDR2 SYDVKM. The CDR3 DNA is TGTGCCAGCAGTTTTCCCTCGTACCAGCGTACAACCTTC. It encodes CASSFPSYQRTTF.

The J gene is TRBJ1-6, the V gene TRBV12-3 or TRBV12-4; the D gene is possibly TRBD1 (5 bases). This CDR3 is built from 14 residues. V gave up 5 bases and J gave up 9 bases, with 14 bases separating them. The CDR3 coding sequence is TGTGCCAGCAGTCTCCGGGACGGGGGTTCACCCCTCCACTTT. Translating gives CASSLRDGGSPLHF.

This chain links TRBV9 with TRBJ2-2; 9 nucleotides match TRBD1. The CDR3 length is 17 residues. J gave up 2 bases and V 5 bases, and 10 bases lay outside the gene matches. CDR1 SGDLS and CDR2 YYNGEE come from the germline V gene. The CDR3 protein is CASSGGRGQGNTGELFF. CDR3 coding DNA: TGTGCCAGCAGTGGAGGGAGGGGACAGGGTAACACCGGGGAGCTGTTTTTT.

The CDR3 DNA follows: TGTGCCAGCAGTGCAGCTCCGGGACAGGGAAGTTCACCCCTCCACTTT. It translates to CASSAAPGQGSSPLHF. V and J are TRBV28 and TRBJ1-6; 9 bases align to TRBD1. Trimming at V came to 5 bases and at J to 9 bases, leaving 11 bases not matched to a gene. From germline, CDR1 is MDHEN and CDR2 SYDVKM. This CDR3 comprises 16 residues.

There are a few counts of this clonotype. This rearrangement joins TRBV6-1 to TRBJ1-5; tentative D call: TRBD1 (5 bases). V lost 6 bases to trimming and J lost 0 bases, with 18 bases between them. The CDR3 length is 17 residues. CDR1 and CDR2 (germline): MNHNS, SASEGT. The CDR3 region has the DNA TGTGCCAGCAGATCCAGACAGAGTCTTTATAGCAATCAGCCCCAGCATTTT. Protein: CASRSRQSLYSNQPQHF.

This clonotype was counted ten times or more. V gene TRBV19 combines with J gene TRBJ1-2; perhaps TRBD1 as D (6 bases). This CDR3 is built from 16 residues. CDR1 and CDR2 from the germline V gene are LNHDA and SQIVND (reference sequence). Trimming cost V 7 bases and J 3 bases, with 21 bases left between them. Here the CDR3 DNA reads TGTGCCAGTACCGCCGCACAGGGAGGACCCCACTATGGCTACACCTTC. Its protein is CASTAAQGGPHYGYTF. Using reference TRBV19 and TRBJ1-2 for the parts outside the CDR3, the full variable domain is DGGITQSPKYLFRKEGQNVTLSCEQNLNHDAMYWYRQDPGQGLRLIYYSQIVNDFQKGDIAEGYSVSREKKESFPLTVTSAQKNPTAFYLCASTAAQGGPHYGYTFGSGTRLTVV.

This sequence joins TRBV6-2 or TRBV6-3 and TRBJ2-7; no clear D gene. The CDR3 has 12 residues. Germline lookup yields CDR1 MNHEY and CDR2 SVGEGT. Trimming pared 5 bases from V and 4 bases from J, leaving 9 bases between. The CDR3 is CASSLEQYEQYF. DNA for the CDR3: TGTGCCAGCAGTCTGGAGCAGTACGAGCAGTACTTC.

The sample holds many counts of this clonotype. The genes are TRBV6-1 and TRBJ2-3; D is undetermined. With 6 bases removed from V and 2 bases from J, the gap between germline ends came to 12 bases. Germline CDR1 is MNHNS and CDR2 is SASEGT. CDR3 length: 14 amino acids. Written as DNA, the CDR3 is TGTGCCAGCAGGCGGACGGCAGTCACAGATACGCAGTATTTT. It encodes CASRRTAVTDTQYF.

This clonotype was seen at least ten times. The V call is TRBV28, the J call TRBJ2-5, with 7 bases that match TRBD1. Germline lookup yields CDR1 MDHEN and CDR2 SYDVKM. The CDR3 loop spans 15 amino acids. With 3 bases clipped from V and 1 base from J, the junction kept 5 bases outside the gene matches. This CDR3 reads CASSFLGQSQETQYF. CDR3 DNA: TGTGCCAGCAGTTTTTTGGGACAGTCCCAAGAGACCCAGTACTTC.

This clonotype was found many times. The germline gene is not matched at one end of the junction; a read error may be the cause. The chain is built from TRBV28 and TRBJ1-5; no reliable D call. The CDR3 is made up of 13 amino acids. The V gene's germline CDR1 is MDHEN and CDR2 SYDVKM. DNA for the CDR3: TGTGTCAGCAGTTTTTCACTTGCTCAGCCCCAGCATTTT. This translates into CVSSFSLAQPQHF.

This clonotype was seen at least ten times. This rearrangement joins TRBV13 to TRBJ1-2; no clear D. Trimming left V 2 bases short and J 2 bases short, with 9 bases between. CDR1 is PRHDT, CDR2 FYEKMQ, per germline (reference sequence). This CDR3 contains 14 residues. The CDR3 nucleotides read TGTGCCAGCAGCTTACAACAGTTAAACTATGGCTACACCTTC. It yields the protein CASSLQQLNYGYTF.